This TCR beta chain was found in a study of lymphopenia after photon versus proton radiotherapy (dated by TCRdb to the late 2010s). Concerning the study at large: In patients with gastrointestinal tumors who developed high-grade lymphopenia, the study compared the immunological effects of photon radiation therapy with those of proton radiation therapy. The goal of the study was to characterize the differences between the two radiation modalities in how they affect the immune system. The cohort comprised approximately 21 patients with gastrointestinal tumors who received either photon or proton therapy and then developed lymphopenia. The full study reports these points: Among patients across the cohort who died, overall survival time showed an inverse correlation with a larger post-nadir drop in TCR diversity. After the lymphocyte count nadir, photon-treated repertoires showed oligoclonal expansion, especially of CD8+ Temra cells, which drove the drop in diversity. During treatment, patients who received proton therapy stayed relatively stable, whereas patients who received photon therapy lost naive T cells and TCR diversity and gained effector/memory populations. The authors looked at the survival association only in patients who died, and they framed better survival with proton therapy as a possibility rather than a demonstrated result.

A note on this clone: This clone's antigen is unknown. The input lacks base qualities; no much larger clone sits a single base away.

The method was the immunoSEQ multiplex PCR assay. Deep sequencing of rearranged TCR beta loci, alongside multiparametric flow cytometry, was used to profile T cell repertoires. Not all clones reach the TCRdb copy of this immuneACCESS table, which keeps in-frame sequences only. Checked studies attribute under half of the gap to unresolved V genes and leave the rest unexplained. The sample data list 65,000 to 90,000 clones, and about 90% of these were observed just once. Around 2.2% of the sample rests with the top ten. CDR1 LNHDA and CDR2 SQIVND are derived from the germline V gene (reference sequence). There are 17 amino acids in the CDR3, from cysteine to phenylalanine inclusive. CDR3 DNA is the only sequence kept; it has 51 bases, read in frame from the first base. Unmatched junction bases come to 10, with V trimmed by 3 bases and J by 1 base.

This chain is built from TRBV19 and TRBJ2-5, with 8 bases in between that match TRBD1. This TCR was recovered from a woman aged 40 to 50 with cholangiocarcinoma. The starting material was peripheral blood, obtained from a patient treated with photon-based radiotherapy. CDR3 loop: CASSIGTGGLFQETQYF. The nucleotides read TGTGCCAGTAGTATCGGGACAGGTGGCCTCTTCCAAGAGACCCAGTACTTC. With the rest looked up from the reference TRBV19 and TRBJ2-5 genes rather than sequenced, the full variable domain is DGGITQSPKYLFRKEGQNVTLSCEQNLNHDAMYWYRQDPGQGLRLIYYSQIVNDFQKGDIAEGYSVSREKKESFPLTVTSAQKNPTAFYLCASSIGTGGLFQETQYFGPGTRLLVL.